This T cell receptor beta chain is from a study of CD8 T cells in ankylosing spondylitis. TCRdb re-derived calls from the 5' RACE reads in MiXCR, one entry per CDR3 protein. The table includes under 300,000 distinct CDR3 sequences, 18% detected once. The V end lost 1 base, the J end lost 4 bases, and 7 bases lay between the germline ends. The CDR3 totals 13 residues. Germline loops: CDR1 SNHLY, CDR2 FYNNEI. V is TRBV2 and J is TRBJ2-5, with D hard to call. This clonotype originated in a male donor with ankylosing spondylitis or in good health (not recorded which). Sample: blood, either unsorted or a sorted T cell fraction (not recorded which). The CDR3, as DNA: TGTGCCAGCAGTGAAGGATTGGGAGAGACCCAGTACTTC. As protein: CASSEGLGETQYF.